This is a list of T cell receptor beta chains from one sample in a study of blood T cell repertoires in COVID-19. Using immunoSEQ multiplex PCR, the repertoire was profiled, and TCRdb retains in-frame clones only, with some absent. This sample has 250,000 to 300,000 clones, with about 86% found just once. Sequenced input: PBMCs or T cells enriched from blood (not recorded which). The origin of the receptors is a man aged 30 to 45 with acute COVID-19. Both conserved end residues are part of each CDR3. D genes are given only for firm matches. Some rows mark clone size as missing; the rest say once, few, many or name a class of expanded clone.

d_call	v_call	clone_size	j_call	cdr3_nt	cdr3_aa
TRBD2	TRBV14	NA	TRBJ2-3	TGTGCCAGCAGCCACAGAGCAGGGAGAACTAGCGGAACAGGAGCAGATACGCAGTATTTT	CASSHRAGRTSGTGADTQYF
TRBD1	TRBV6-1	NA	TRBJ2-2	TGTGCCAGCAGTGGCGACAGGGATCGGTTAACCGGGGAGCTGTTTTTT	CASSGDRDRLTGELFF
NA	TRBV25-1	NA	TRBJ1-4	TGTGCCAGCAGGGCAAGGGGCGAGGGGGCTAATGAAAAACTGTTTTTT	CASRARGEGANEKLFF
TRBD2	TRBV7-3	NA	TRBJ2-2	TGTGCCAGCAGCTTAAAGGCTAGCGGGAGTTATACCGGGGAGCTGTTTTTT	CASSLKASGSYTGELFF
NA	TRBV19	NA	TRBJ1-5	TGTGCCAGTAACTTAGTTTATAGCAATCAGCCCCAGCATTTT	CASNLVYSNQPQHF
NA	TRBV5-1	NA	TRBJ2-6	TGCGCCAGCAGCTCGGACAGAACCTCTGGGGCCAACGTCCTGACTTTC	CASSSDRTSGANVLTF
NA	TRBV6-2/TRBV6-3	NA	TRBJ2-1	TGTGCCAGCAGTTACGTGCAGGGAACTGAGCAGTTCTTC	CASSYVQGTEQFF
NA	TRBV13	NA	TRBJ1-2	TGTGCCACCTCGGTTGGTAGACTCAGCTACACCTTC	CATSVGRLSYTF
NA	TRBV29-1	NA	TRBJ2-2	TGCAGCGTTGCAACCAGGGCCACCGGGGAGCTGTTTTTT	CSVATRATGELFF
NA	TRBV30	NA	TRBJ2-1	TGTGCCTGGGCTAGGGGGGGATCGAGCTCCTACAATGAGCAGTTCTTC	CAWARGGSSSYNEQFF
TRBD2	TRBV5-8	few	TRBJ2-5	TGTGCCAGCAGCTTGGGGTCCGGGACTATGGAGACCCAGTACTTC	CASSLGSGTMETQYF
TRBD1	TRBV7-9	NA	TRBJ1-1	TGTGCCAGCAGCCCACGGGACAGGGGAACTGAAGCTTTCTTT	CASSPRDRGTEAFF
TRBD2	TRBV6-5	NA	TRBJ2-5	TGTGCCAGCAGTTACGGGGTAGCGGGAGAGCGGGAGACCCAGTACTTC	CASSYGVAGERETQYF
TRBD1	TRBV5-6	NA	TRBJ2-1	TGTGCCAGCAGCCGCGACAGGGGGCTCTACAATGAGCAGTTCTTC	CASSRDRGLYNEQFF
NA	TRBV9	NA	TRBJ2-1	TGTGCCAGCAGTGCGGGGGCAAATCTACACAATGAGCAGTTCTTC	CASSAGANLHNEQFF
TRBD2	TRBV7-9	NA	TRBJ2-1	TGTGCCAGCAGCCCGGGCGGGACTATCAGCTCCTACAATGAGCAGTTCTTC	CASSPGGTISSYNEQFF
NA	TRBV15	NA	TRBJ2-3	TGTGCCACCAGCGGAAATGGTCCGAACGGCCGGGACTGGTACACAGATACGCAGTATTTT	CATSGNGPNGRDWYTDTQYF
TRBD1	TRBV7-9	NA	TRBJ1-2	TGTGCCAGCAGCTTAGCCCCAAGGACAGGAGATGGCTACACCTTC	CASSLAPRTGDGYTF
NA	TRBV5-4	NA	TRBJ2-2	TGTGCCAGCAGCTGGGAAACAAGGGGCCGCGGGGAGCTGTTTTTT	CASSWETRGRGELFF
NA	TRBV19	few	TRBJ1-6	TGTGCCAGTAGTATCCCTGGCAACCCCCCTTCACCCCTCCACTTT	CASSIPGNPPSPLHF
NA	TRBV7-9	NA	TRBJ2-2	TGTGCCAGCAGCTACCGATTGGTGATGGCTAGTCGTCACACCGGGGAGCTGTTTTTT	CASSYRLVMASRHTGELFF
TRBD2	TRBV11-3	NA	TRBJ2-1	TGTGCCAGCAGCCCGGGGCGGGGGGGATACAATGAGCAGTTCTTC	CASSPGRGGYNEQFF
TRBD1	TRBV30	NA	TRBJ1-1	TGTGCCTGCGCAAGGGGGCGGAACACTGAAGCTTTCTTT	CACARGRNTEAFF
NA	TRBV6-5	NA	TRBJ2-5	TGTGCCAGCAGTCGTGAACAGGGCCCGGAGACCCAGTACTTC	CASSREQGPETQYF
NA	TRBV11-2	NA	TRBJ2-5	TGTGCCAGCAGCTTCCCGGGGCAAGAGACCCAGTACTTC	CASSFPGQETQYF
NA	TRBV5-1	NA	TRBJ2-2	TGCGCCAGTAGCTCACAGAGATCGAACACCGGGGAGCTGTTTTTT	CASSSQRSNTGELFF
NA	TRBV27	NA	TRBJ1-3	TGTGCCAGCAGTCCCTCCAGAGTAGGAGGAATATTCGGAAACACCATATATTTT	CASSPSRVGGIFGNTIYF
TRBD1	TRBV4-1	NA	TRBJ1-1	TGCGCCAGCAGCCTAGGGGGCGAGAACACTGAAGCTTTCTTT	CASSLGGENTEAFF
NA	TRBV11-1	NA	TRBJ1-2	TGTGCCAGCAGCTCGACAGGACATGGCTACACCTTC	CASSSTGHGYTF
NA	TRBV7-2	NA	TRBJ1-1	TGTGCCAGCAGCCTCAGGTTGGGCGACACTGAAGCTTTCTTT	CASSLRLGDTEAFF
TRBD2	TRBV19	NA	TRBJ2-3	TGTGCCAGTAGTATACTAGCGGGAGACACAGATACGCAGTATTTT	CASSILAGDTDTQYF
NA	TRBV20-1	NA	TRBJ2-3	TGCAGTGCTATGTATCTAGATACGCAGTATTTT	CSAMYLDTQYF
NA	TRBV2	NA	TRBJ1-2	TGTGCCATATATCTTAGTGGCTACACCTTC	CAIYLSGYTF
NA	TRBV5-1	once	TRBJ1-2	TGCGCCAGCAGCTTGGCCGGTAAATCGAACTATGGCTACACCTTC	CASSLAGKSNYGYTF
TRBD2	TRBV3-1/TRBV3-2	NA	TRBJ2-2	TGTGCCAGCAGACTAGCGGGGGGGTACACCGGGGAGCTGTTTTTT	CASRLAGGYTGELFF